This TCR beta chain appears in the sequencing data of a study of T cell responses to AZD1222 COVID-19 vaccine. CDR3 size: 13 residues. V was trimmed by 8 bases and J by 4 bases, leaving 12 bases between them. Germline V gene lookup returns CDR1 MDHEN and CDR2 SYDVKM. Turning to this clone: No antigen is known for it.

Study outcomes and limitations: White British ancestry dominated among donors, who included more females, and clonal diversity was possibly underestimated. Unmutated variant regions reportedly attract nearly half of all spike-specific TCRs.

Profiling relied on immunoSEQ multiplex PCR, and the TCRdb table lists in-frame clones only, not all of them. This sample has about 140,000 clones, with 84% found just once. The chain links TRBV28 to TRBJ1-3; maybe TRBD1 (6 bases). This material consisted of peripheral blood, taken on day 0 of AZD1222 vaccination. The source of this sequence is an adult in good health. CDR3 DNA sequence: TGTGCCAGCGGACAGCACACGGGAAACACCATATATTTT. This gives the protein CASGQHTGNTIYF.